This TCR beta chain was recovered during a study of T cell repertoires in cytomegalovirus infection. Study-wide points: HLA-C-restricted CMV clonotypes gave the most frequent clonotype in two of eight donors. Summed frequency of public TCR beta families distinguished CMV carriers with the relevant HLA.

V lost 5 bases and J lost 3, with 10 bases in between. CDR3 length equals 12 residues. Germline CDR1 and CDR2: DFQATT and SNEGSKA (reference sequence). This clonotype appeared many times. Its matching antigen is unknown. From the reads, TCRdb called clonotypes with MiXCR, one entry per CDR3 protein. This table has hundreds of thousands of distinct CDR3 sequences, approximately 24% appearing once. The sequenced sample was CD8+ T cells from PBMCs. V gene TRBV20-1 combines with J gene TRBJ1-2, with a possible D match to TRBD1 (5 bases). The sequence was collected from a human donor in good health (CMV status not recorded). Some clones in this sample may be carry-over from other donors' samples. The CDR3 loop reads CSAGTEDYGYTF. The CDR3 DNA is TGCAGTGCTGGGACCGAGGACTATGGCTACACCTTC.